One sample yielded the 14 T cell receptor beta chains listed below, sequenced in a study of beta chain features in type 1 diabetes. Study-level points and caveats: Significant though moderate, a shortening of TCRB CDR3s appeared in all four CD4+ subsets of Type 1 diabetes patients.

Expressed TCRB transcripts were sequenced because the entire RNA isolate underwent reverse transcription. Only in-frame clones appear in the TCRdb table, and some are missing; sequencing was by immunoSEQ multiplex PCR. Among under 300,000 clones listed, 11% to 15% were seen once. For these receptors, no antigen is known. Source material: naive CD4+ T cells from blood. The receptor source for this set is a man in his thirties or forties with type 1 diabetes.

This clone was counted between two and nine times. This chain links TRBV5-1 with TRBJ2-7; 9 positions agree with TRBD1. The CDR3 spans 15 residues. Unmatched junction bases numbered 7, after V lost 4 bases and J lost 2 bases. Germline lookup yields CDR1 SGHRS and CDR2 YFSETQ. The CDR3: CASSLTGTGTYEQYF. CDR3 DNA sequence: TGCGCCAGCAGCCTAACCGGGACAGGGACCTACGAGCAGTACTTC.

This clone was picked up a small number of times. Other nucleotide sequences from this sample produce the same CDR3. This rearrangement joins TRBV5-1 to TRBJ1-5; 8 bases line up with TRBD1. Germline CDR1 and CDR2: SGHRS and YFSETQ. V dropped 1 base and J dropped 2; count of bases not matched to a gene: 2. The CDR3 extends over 15 amino acids. Here the CDR3 reads CASSLTGGGNQPQHF. The CDR3 nucleotides are TGCGCCAGCAGCTTGACAGGGGGAGGCAATCAGCCCCAGCATTTT.

V and J are TRBV6-5 and TRBJ1-2; D is possibly TRBD1 (6 bases). Germline V gene data show CDR1 as MNHEY and CDR2 as SVGAGI. Trimming removed 1 base at V and 7 bases at J, with 13 bases between. CDR3 size: 14 residues. The CDR3 sequence: CASSYFTGSGGYTF. DNA of the CDR3: TGTGCCAGCAGTTACTTTACAGGGAGCGGTGGCTACACCTTC.

This clone was recorded a few times. This chain joins TRBV6-6 and TRBJ1-5; no clear D gene. The V end was cut by 4 bases, the J end by 0 bases, with 13 bases between. The length of the CDR3 is 16 residues. Germline lookup yields CDR1 MNHNY and CDR2 SVGAGI (reference sequence). CDR3 DNA sequence: TGTGCCAGCAGTTGGAGCTCGGGTCATAGCAATCAGCCCCAGCATTTT. Translating gives CASSWSSGHSNQPQHF.

This rearrangement joins TRBV6-1 to TRBJ1-5; D remains unclear. The CDR3 runs to 14 residues. V gave up 1 base and J gave up 0 bases, with 4 bases separating them. Germline-derived CDR1 and CDR2 are MNHNS and SASEGT. The CDR3 coding sequence is TGTGCCAGCAGTGAAGTCCATAGCAATCAGCCCCAGCATTTT. It specifies CASSEVHSNQPQHF.

The chain uses TRBV29-1 and TRBJ2-1; 12 positions match TRBD2. Germline CDR1 and CDR2: SQVTM and ANQGSEA. This CDR3 spans 15 amino acids. V lost 3 bases, J lost 7 bases, and 7 bases stayed unmatched. CDR3 sequence: CSVDSLAGGGNEQFF. The CDR3 nucleotides read TGCAGCGTTGACTCCCTAGCGGGAGGGGGTAATGAGCAGTTCTTC.

The chain joins TRBV4-1 to TRBJ1-1, with TRBD1 matching 7 bases. V lost 0 bases to trimming and J lost 1 base; unmatched junction nucleotides: 11. Germline V gene sequence: CDR1 MGHRA, CDR2 YSYEKL. The length of the CDR3 is 18 residues. The CDR3 nucleotides are TGCGCCAGCAGCCAAGATAAAGGCAGGGGGGACGGGAACACTGAAGCTTTCTTT. It translates to CASSQDKGRGDGNTEAFF.

The genes are TRBV6-5 and TRBJ2-5, with D possibly TRBD1 on 5 matching bases. CDR1 MNHEY and CDR2 SVGAGI come from the germline V gene. The V gene lost 2 bases and the J gene lost 5 bases, with 15 bases spanning the gap. The CDR3 length is 15 residues. The CDR3 loop is CASSYGANRRETQYF. CDR3 in DNA: TGTGCCAGCAGTTACGGGGCCAATCGAAGGGAGACCCAGTACTTC.

CDR3 loop: CASSEDRGFGGYTF. CDR3 nucleotide sequence: TGTGCCAGCAGCGAGGACAGGGGGTTTGGTGGCTACACCTTC. The gene calls are TRBV5-6 and TRBJ1-2; 10 bases fit TRBD1. Per the germline V gene, CDR1 is SGHDT and CDR2 is YYEEEE. CDR3 length: 14 residues. The V segment lost 4 bases and the J segment 7 bases; nucleotides outside the gene matches: 7.

V and J are TRBV5-1 and TRBJ2-5; 13 nucleotides match TRBD2. Germline V lookup: CDR1 SGHRS, CDR2 YFSETQ. The length of the CDR3 is 15 residues. Germline trimming cut 8 bases from V and 5 bases from J; bases unmatched to any gene: 9. Here the CDR3 DNA reads TGCGCCAGTAGGATGCCGGGACTAGCGGGGGAGACCCAGTACTTC. Encoded protein: CASRMPGLAGETQYF.

A few counts support this clone. The V gene is TRBV7-9, the J gene TRBJ2-6; tentative D call: TRBD1 (5 bases). The germline V gene encodes CDR1 SEHNR and CDR2 FQNEAQ (reference sequence). This CDR3 is built from 15 residues. The V end lost 5 bases, the J end lost 9 bases, and 17 bases lay between the germline ends. CDR3 nucleotides: TGTGCCAGCAGCCCACGGACAACTCTGTTCAACGTCCTGACTTTC. Translating gives CASSPRTTLFNVLTF.

The chain is built from TRBV7-9 and TRBJ1-1; possibly TRBD1 for D (6 bases). This CDR3 spans 14 amino acids. CDR1 is SEHNR, CDR2 FQNEAQ, per germline (reference sequence). V lost 0 bases, J lost 5 bases, and 10 bases lay in between. The DNA of the CDR3 is TGTGCCAGCAGCTTAGCGGGGGCGGTAACTGAAGCTTTCTTT. It yields the protein CASSLAGAVTEAFF.

CDR3 loop: CASSPPGLAGIAYEQYF. The CDR3 bases are TGTGCCAGCTCACCACCGGGGCTAGCGGGTATCGCCTACGAGCAGTACTTC. The chain is built from TRBV18 and TRBJ2-7; 8 nucleotides agree with TRBD2. V shed 0 bases, J shed 2 bases, and the junction held 9 bases outside the gene matches. Per the germline V gene, CDR1 is KGHSH and CDR2 is LQKENI. The length of the CDR3 is 17 residues.

The genes are TRBV2 and TRBJ1-2; D is possibly TRBD1 (6 bases). The CDR3 runs 14 residues. The ends were cut back, 6 bases at V and 4 bases at J, with 15 bases in the middle. In germline, CDR1 is SNHLY, CDR2 FYNNEI. The chain's CDR3 is CASSEYRDRYGYTF. CDR3 nucleotides: TGTGCCAGCAGCGAATACAGGGACCGCTATGGCTACACCTTC.